The sequence of this T cell receptor (beta chain) was determined in a study of blood T cell repertoires in COVID-19. Overall study context: There were acute and convalescent COVID-19 samples, and they came from the United States, Italy and Spain. Sources were T cells, B-cell-depleted T cells, or PBMCs; the material itself was cDNA or gDNA.

As originally analysed: It was from reference gene primer amplification that nucleated cell counts were estimated. The protocol was immunoSEQ multiplex PCR, while the TCRdb copy is restricted to in-frame clones and leaves out a portion. That table is the source of V, J and clone size, and D and trimming were worked out from the DNA. The sample consists of 40,000 or so clones, roughly nine tenths of them appearing once. The junction had 6 bases not matched to a gene; V was cut back by 6 bases and J by 4 bases. The CDR3 sequence is 14 residues long. Germline V gives CDR1 MNHNY, CDR2 SVGAGI (reference sequence).

This chain joins TRBV6-6 and TRBJ1-2, with 9 positions matching TRBD1. Sequencing was performed on peripheral blood. The sequence came from a woman aged 30 to 39 in a cohort sampled during active COVID-19. The CDR3, as DNA: TGTGCCAGCAGAACCGGGACAGGGCCCTATGGCTACACCTTC. It encodes CASRTGTGPYGYTF.